These T cell receptor beta chains were read from a single sample in a study of metastatic and nonmetastatic thyroid tumors. TCRdb used MiXCR to call clones anew from the PCR reads. The sample contains about 38,000 clones, 28% of which appear only once. Sequenced sample: blood. The receptors here all came from a male donor with papillary thyroid cancer or a benign thyroid nodule (not recorded which). Some clones in this sample may be carry-over from other donors' samples. The conserved cysteine and the conserved F or W are not part of the CDR3 here. The listing skips clone size in some rows; elsewhere it reads once, few, many or a size class.

v_gene: TRBV29-1
abundance: .
j_gene: TRBJ1-2
CDR3aa: SVGQNNYGYT

v_gene: TRBV27
abundance: .
j_gene: TRBJ1-4
CDR3aa: ASSLGPGWKKLF

v_gene: TRBV6-2/TRBV6-3
abundance: .
j_gene: TRBJ2-5
CDR3aa: ASSYSGDGTQY

v_gene: TRBV7-3
abundance: .
j_gene: TRBJ2-1
CDR3aa: ASSLTGHSEQF

v_gene: TRBV12-3/TRBV12-4
abundance: few
j_gene: TRBJ1-2
CDR3aa: ASSFSGTVYGYT

v_gene: TRBV7-2
abundance: many
j_gene: TRBJ2-5
CDR3aa: ASSSPRGRSGRADETQY

v_gene: TRBV5-1
abundance: .
j_gene: TRBJ2-7
CDR3aa: ASSLGVSGSVYEQY

v_gene: TRBV6-6
abundance: .
j_gene: TRBJ2-2
CDR3aa: ASSSGTLNTGELF

v_gene: TRBV15
abundance: many
j_gene: TRBJ1-3
CDR3aa: ATSRGLGNTIY

v_gene: TRBV7-2
abundance: .
j_gene: TRBJ2-2
CDR3aa: ASSPLMTGELF

v_gene: TRBV5-1
abundance: .
j_gene: TRBJ1-1
CDR3aa: ASSLAGQGARNTEAF

v_gene: TRBV11-2
abundance: few
j_gene: TRBJ1-6
CDR3aa: ASGAGGLYNSPLH

v_gene: TRBV20-1
abundance: .
j_gene: TRBJ1-2
CDR3aa: SAREGNGYT

v_gene: TRBV12-3/TRBV12-4
abundance: few
j_gene: TRBJ2-7
CDR3aa: ASSLSPAGYEQY

v_gene: TRBV2
abundance: .
j_gene: TRBJ1-2
CDR3aa: ASRLGTDPGYT

v_gene: TRBV18
abundance: few
j_gene: TRBJ2-3
CDR3aa: ASSPLGLGDTQY

v_gene: TRBV4-1
abundance: .
j_gene: TRBJ2-7
CDR3aa: ASSQEVGDSAYEQY

v_gene: TRBV20-1
abundance: .
j_gene: TRBJ1-2
CDR3aa: SARDYGAAITYGYT

v_gene: TRBV28
abundance: many
j_gene: TRBJ1-2
CDR3aa: ASSFKLGGALNYGYT

v_gene: TRBV24-1
abundance: few
j_gene: TRBJ2-1
CDR3aa: ATSRTSVSSYNEQF

v_gene: TRBV6-1
abundance: few
j_gene: TRBJ1-1
CDR3aa: ANSPGIEAF

v_gene: TRBV6-1
abundance: .
j_gene: TRBJ1-2
CDR3aa: ASIGREGGYT

v_gene: TRBV6-1
abundance: medium-sized
j_gene: TRBJ2-7
CDR3aa: ASSEIRERYEQY

v_gene: TRBV27
abundance: .
j_gene: TRBJ1-5
CDR3aa: ASSPSDWGRGHQPQH

v_gene: TRBV27
abundance: few
j_gene: TRBJ2-3
CDR3aa: ASSPFDEGAYDTQY

v_gene: TRBV3-1
abundance: .
j_gene: TRBJ2-7
CDR3aa: ASSQAGQPFSYEQY

v_gene: TRBV19
abundance: few
j_gene: TRBJ1-1
CDR3aa: ASRSESEAF

v_gene: TRBV6-1
abundance: few
j_gene: TRBJ2-1
CDR3aa: ASSRVTGSYNEQF